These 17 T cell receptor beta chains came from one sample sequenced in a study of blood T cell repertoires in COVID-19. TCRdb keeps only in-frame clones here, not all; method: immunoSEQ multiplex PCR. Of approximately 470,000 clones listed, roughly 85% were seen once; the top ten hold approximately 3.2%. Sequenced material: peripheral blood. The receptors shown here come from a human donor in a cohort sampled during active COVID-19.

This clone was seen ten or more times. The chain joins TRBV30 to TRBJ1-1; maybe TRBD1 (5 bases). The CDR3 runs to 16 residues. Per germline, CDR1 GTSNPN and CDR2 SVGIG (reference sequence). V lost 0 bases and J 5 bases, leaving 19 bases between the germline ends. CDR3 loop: CAWSVLSGLLGTEAFF. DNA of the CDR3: TGTGCCTGGAGTGTACTGTCGGGACTCTTGGGGACTGAAGCTTTCTTT.

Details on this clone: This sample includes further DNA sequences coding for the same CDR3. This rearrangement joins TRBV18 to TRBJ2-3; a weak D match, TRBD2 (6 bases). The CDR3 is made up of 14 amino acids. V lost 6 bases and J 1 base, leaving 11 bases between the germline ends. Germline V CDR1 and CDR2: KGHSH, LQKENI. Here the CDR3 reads CASSTGGGTDTQYF. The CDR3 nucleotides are TGTGCCAGCTCTACAGGCGGGGGCACAGATACGCAGTATTTT.

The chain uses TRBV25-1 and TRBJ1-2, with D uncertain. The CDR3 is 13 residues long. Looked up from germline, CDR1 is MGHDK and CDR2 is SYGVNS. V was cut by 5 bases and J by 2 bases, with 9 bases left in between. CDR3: CASSQMANYGYTF. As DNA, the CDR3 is TGTGCCAGCAGTCAAATGGCCAACTATGGCTACACCTTC.

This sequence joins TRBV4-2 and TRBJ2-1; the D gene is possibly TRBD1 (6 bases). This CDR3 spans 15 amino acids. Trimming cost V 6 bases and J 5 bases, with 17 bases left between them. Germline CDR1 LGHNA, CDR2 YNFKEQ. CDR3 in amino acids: CASRQGEGVNNEQFF. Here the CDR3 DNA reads TGTGCCAGCAGACAGGGTGAGGGGGTGAACAATGAGCAGTTCTTC.

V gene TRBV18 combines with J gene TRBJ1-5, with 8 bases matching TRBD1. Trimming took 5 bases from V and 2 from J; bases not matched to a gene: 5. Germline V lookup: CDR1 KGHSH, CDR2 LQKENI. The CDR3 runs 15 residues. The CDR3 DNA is TGTGCCAGCTCAGCCGACAGGGGCGGCAATCAGCCCCAGCATTTT. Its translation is CASSADRGGNQPQHF.

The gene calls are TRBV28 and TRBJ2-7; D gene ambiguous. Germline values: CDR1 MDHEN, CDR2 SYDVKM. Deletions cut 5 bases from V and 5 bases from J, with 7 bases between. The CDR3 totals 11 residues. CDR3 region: CASSLSHEQYF. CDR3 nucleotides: TGTGCCAGCAGTCTTAGCCACGAGCAGTACTTC. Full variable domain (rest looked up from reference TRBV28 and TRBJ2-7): DVKVTQSSRYLVKRTGEKVFLECVQDMDHENMFWYRQDPGLGLRLIYFSYDVKMKEKGDIPEGYSVSREKKERFSLILESASTNQTSMYLCASSLSHEQYFGPGTRLTVT.

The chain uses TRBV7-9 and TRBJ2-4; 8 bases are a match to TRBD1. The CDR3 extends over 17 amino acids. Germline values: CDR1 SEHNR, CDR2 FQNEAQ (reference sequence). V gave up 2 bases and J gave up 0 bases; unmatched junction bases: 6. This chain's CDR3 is CASSLLTGALAKNIQYF. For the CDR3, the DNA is TGTGCCAGCAGCTTATTGACAGGGGCGTTAGCCAAAAACATTCAGTACTTC.

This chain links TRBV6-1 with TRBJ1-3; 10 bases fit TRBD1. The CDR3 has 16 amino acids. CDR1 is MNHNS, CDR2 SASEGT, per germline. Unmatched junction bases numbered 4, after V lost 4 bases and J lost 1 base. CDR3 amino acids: CASSGQGAQSGNTIYF. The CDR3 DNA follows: TGTGCCAGCAGTGGACAGGGGGCTCAGTCTGGAAACACCATATATTTT.

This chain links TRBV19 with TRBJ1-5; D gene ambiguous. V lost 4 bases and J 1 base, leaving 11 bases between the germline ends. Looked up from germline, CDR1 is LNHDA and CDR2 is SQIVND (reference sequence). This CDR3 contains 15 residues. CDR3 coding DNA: TGTGCCAGTAGTACCCAACTCGGGAGCAATCAGCCCCAGCATTTT. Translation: CASSTQLGSNQPQHF.

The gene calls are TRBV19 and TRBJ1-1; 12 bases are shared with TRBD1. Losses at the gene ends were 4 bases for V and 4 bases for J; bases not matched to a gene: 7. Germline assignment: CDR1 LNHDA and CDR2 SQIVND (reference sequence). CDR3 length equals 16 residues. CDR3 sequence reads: CASSTGQGAPVTEAFF. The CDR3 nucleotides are TGTGCCAGTAGTACGGGACAGGGGGCGCCGGTCACTGAAGCTTTCTTT.

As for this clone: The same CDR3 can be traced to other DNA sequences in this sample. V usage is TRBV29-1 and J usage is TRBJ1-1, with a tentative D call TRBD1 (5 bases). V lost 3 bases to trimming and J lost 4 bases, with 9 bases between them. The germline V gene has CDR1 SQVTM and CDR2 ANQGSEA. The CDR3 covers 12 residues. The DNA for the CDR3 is TGCAGCGTTGAGGGGGGTGCCACTGAAGCTTTCTTT. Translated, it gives CSVEGGATEAFF. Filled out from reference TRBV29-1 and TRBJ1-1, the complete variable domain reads SAVISQKPSRDICQRGTSLTIQCQVDSQVTMMFWYRQQPGQSLTLIATANQGSEATYESGFVIDKFPISRPNLTFSTLTVSNMSPEDSSIYLCSVEGGATEAFFGQGTRLTVV.

CDR3 sequence: CASRPGTGAKITYEQYF. The DNA for the CDR3 is TGTGCCAGCAGACCCGGTACAGGGGCCAAAATTACCTACGAGCAGTACTTC. This sequence joins TRBV7-9 and TRBJ2-7; 7 nucleotides align to TRBD1. Germline V lookup: CDR1 SEHNR, CDR2 FQNEAQ (reference sequence). With 6 bases clipped from V and 2 bases from J, the junction kept 16 bases outside the gene matches. CDR3 length: 17 residues.

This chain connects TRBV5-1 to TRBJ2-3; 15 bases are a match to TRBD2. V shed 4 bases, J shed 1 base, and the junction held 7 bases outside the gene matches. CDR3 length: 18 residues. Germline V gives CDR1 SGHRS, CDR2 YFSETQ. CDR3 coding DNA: TGCGCCAGCAGCGGGGGACTAGCGGGAGGCAGAGGCACAGATACGCAGTATTTT. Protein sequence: CASSGGLAGGRGTDTQYF.

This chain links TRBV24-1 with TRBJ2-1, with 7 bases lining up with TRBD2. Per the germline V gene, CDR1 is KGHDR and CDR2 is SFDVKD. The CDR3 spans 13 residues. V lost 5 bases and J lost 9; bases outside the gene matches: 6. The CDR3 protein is CATSVGGSTEQFF. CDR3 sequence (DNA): TGTGCCACCAGTGTGGGCGGGAGTACTGAGCAGTTCTTC.

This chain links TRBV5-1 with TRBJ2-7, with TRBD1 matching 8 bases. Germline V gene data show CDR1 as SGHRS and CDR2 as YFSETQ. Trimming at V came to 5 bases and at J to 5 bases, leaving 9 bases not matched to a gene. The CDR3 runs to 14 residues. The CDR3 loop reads CASSSPGGDDEQYF. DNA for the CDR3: TGCGCCAGCAGTTCTCCAGGGGGCGACGACGAGCAGTACTTC.

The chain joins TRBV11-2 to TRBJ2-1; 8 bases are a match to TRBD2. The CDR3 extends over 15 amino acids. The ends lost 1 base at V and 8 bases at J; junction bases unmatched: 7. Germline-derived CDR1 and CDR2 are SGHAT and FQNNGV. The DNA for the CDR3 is TGTGCCAGCAGCTTAGCCGCGGGAGGTGTCGATGAGCAGTTCTTC. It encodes CASSLAAGGVDEQFF.

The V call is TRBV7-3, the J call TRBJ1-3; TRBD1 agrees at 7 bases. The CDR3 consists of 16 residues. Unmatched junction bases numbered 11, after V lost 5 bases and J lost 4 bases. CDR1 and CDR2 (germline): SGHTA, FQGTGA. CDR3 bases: TGTGCCAGCAGCGGAAAGGGACAGTCCGGGGGAAACACCATATATTTT. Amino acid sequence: CASSGKGQSGGNTIYF.